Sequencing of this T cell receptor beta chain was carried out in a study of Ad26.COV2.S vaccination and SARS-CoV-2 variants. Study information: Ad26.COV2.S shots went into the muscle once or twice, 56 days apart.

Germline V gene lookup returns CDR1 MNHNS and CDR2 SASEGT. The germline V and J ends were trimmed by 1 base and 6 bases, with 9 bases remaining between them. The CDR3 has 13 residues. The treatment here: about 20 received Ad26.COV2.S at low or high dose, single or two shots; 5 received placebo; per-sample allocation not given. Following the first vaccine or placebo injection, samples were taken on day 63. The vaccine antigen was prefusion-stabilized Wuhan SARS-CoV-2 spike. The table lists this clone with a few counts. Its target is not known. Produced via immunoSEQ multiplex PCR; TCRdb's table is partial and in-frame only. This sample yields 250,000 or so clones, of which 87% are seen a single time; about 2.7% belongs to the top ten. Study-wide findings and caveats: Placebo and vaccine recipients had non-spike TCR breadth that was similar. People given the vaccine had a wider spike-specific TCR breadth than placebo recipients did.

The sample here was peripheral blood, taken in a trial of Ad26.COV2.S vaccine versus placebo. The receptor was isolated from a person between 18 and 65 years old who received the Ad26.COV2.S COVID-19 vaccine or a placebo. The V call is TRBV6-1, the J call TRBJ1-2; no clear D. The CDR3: CASSEEETDGYTF. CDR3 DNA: TGTGCCAGCAGTGAAGAAGAAACCGATGGCTACACCTTC.